These T cell receptor beta chains were read from a single sample in a study of shared clonotypes between healthy human individuals. The method was immunoSEQ multiplex PCR; TCRdb's version includes in-frame clones alone and lacks a portion of them. The profile shows approximately 2,200,000 clones, more than 85% of them singletons. Sequencing was carried out using naive CD8+ T cells from PBMCs. The receptors stem from a young man in good health. Some clones in this sample may be carry-over from other donors' samples. The CDR3 runs from the conserved cysteine through the conserved F or W.

>TRBV10-3|TRBJ1-1
CAISEQDSRMNTEAFF
>TRBV4-1|TRBJ1-5
CASSQLTGDLNQPQHF
>TRBV16|TRBJ1-1
CASSQLGGTEAFF
>TRBV28|TRBJ2-7
CASSSLGTSYEQYF
>TRBV30|TRBJ1-1
CAWVLWAGYQPMNTEAFF
>TRBV2|TRBJ2-6
CASRPPRDSGANVLTF
>TRBV13|TRBJ1-2
CASSARGRNDHGYTF
>TRBV28|TRBJ1-5
CASKPGTFSNQPQHF
>TRBV27|TRBJ1-3
CASSPPGDTIYF
>TRBV9|TRBJ2-7
CASSPGRTSSYEQYF
>TRBV30|TRBJ2-5
CAWSQTNGRPQETQYF
>TRBV6-5|TRBJ2-7
CASSYSGVSYEQYF
>TRBV25-1|TRBJ2-1
CASSDRLAGAYNEQFF
>TRBV19|TRBJ1-2
CASTTTDYGYTF
>TRBV5-4|TRBJ2-3
CASSLGQTDTQYF
>TRBV27|TRBJ1-1
CASSLQGGEGTEAFF
>TRBV2|TRBJ2-5
CASSSSAGRDSETQYF
>TRBV30|TRBJ2-2
CAWSARPGQDNTGELFF
>TRBV27|TRBJ2-2
CASSPSTTGGELAGELFF
>TRBV11-2|TRBJ2-2
CASMIQGNTGELFF
>TRBV14|TRBJ1-2
CASSHPSKGYGYTF
>TRBV4-3|TRBJ2-1
CASSSLGGAGISYNEQFF
>TRBV7-9|TRBJ2-3
CASSSSPGQGVGDTQYF
>TRBV6-5|TRBJ2-5
CASSYSTAGPQETQYF
>TRBV29-1|TRBJ1-2
CSVPEMQGADYGYTF
>TRBV11-2|TRBJ2-1
CASSSLRGLSEQFF
>TRBV9|TRBJ2-1
CASSGPGQGGGEQFF
>TRBV6-4|TRBJ2-2
CASSGLAGGGNTGELFF
>TRBV4-1|TRBJ2-1
CASSLLLKGHEQFF
>TRBV9|TRBJ2-7
CASSVGVSPRDEQYF
>TRBV10-3|TRBJ2-5
CAISDFGTGSQETQYF
>TRBV7-9|TRBJ1-4
CASSALEVGGVEANEKLFF